This entry is about one T cell receptor beta chain. Its antigen is unknown. These data originate in a study of a mutant IDH1 vaccine in newly diagnosed glioma. Study-level background: Patients underwent eight vaccinations, which took place in weeks 1, 3, 5, 7, 11, 15, 19 and 23. Most had both radiotherapy and temozolomide beforehand; others had only one.

Time point noted: week 5, during vaccination. Doses comprised 300 ug of mutant IDH1 20-mer peptide each, plus topical imiquimod. The astrocytomas were IDH1-mutant, ATRX-negative, and WHO grade 3 or 4. This table comes from immunoSEQ multiplex PCR, and its TCRdb copy is limited to in-frame clones, with some not included. This table holds under 95,000 clones, over 75% found once. The CDR3 runs to 12 residues. The germline V gene encodes CDR1 ENHRY and CDR2 SYGVKD. The V and J ends lost 6 bases and 1 base respectively, with 3 bases between them. The chain couples TRBV10-3 to TRBJ2-2, with D unresolved. This specimen consisted of PBMCs, obtained from a glioma patient whose treatment included an IDH1 peptide vaccine. This TCR derives from a woman aged 45-65 years with glioma. CDR3 sequence reads: CAIRQNTGELFF. CDR3 in DNA: TGTGCCATCAGACAGAACACCGGGGAGCTGTTTTTT.